The next 11 T cell receptor beta chains were all read from a single sample in a study of cytomegalovirus exposure and HLA in healthy donors. Measured with immunoSEQ multiplex PCR; TCRdb has only the in-frame clones, and not every one. The sample contains some 140,000 clones, around 80% of which appear only once. Sequencing used PBMCs. These receptors originate from a man aged 25-45 years in good health and CMV-seropositive.

V is TRBV11-2 and J is TRBJ1-5, with 7 bases fitting TRBD1. The germline gives CDR1 SGHAT, CDR2 FQNNGV. There are 15 residues in the CDR3. V shed 3 bases, J shed 0 bases, and the junction held 2 bases outside the gene matches. In DNA, the CDR3 is TGTGCCAGCAGCTTGGGACAGCATAGCAATCAGCCCCAGCATTTT. It yields the protein CASSLGQHSNQPQHF. Using reference TRBV11-2 and TRBJ1-5 for the parts outside the CDR3, the full variable domain is EAGVAQSPRYKIIEKRQSVAFWCNPISGHATLYWYQQILGQGPKLLIQFQNNGVVDDSQLPKDRFSAERLKGVDSTLKIQPAKLEDSAVYLCASSLGQHSNQPQHFGDGTRLSIL.

The chain has TRBV11-2 and TRBJ2-7; 8 bases line up with TRBD2. The CDR3 is 16 amino acids. V lost 8 bases to trimming and J lost 8 bases; unmatched junction nucleotides: 20. The germline V gene encodes CDR1 SGHAT and CDR2 FQNNGV. The CDR3 loop reads CASRPDRTSRSLKQYF. DNA for the CDR3: TGTGCCAGCCGGCCCGACAGGACTAGCAGATCTTTAAAGCAGTACTTC.

The chain carries TRBV7-2 and TRBJ1-5; 8 bases match TRBD1. The CDR3 has 14 amino acids. The V gene end was trimmed by 7 bases and the J gene end by 5 bases; junction bases not matched to a gene: 7. Looked up from germline, CDR1 is SGHTA and CDR2 is FQGNSA. CDR3 DNA sequence: TGTGCCAGCACCGCGACAGGGGCGGATCAGCCCCAGCATTTT. Amino acid sequence: CASTATGADQPQHF.

The V and J genes are TRBV29-1 and TRBJ1-1; D call uncertain. The CDR3 loop spans 11 amino acids. V lost 4 bases, J lost 8 bases, and 11 bases lay in between. Germline V lookup: CDR1 SQVTM, CDR2 ANQGSEA. The DNA for the CDR3 is TGCAGCGTTGCAAGCGGGGAGGAAGCTTTCTTT. This translates into CSVASGEEAFF.

This chain links TRBV4-2 with TRBJ1-4, with a tentative D call TRBD1 (6 bases). V lost 2 bases, J lost 4 bases, and 11 bases lay in between. Germline V lookup: CDR1 LGHNA, CDR2 YNFKEQ. This CDR3 has 15 amino acids. CDR3 sequence reads: CASSQPQGNNEKLFF. In DNA form, the CDR3 reads TGTGCCAGCAGCCAACCTCAGGGGAATAATGAAAAACTGTTTTTT.

The chain links TRBV6-1 to TRBJ2-1; 7 nucleotides agree with TRBD2. The junction had 11 bases not matched to a gene; V was cut back by 8 bases and J by 7 bases. This CDR3 contains 14 residues. Germline V gives CDR1 MNHNS, CDR2 SASEGT. CDR3: CASGGAGKGNEQFF. CDR3 sequence (DNA): TGTGCCAGCGGGGGAGCGGGAAAAGGGAATGAGCAGTTCTTC.

This clone was detected a few times. This chain links TRBV19 with TRBJ1-1; D remains unclear. CDR3 length equals 14 residues. With 6 bases removed from V and 6 bases from J, the gap between germline ends came to 17 bases. The V gene's germline CDR1 is LNHDA and CDR2 SQIVND (reference sequence). This CDR3 reads CASRLEWARAEAFF. The CDR3 DNA reads as TGTGCCAGTAGATTAGAGTGGGCGAGGGCTGAAGCTTTCTTT.

On this clone: Germline and junction disagree at one end, which may indicate a read error. The chain combines TRBV2 with TRBJ1-1; a weak D match, TRBD1 (5 bases). Germline V lookup: CDR1 SNHLY, CDR2 FYNNEI. The CDR3 contains 14 residues. The DNA for the CDR3 is TGTGCCAGCAACGGTAGGGCAGGGAACGCTGAAGCTTTCTTT. Translation gives CASNGRAGNAEAFF.

This clone showed up just a few times. The genes are TRBV27 and TRBJ1-2; TRBD1 matches 10 bases. Germline V gene sequence: CDR1 MNHEY, CDR2 SMNVEV (reference sequence). The CDR3 totals 14 residues. V was clipped by 6 bases and J by 7 bases; unmatched bases: 8. Here the CDR3 DNA reads TGTGCCAGCAGACCAGGGACAGGGGCGGGTGGCTACACCTTC. This gives the protein CASRPGTGAGGYTF.

This chain connects TRBV5-1 to TRBJ2-1; TRBD2 agrees at 14 bases. The CDR3 is 15 residues long. V dropped 4 bases and J dropped 8; count of bases not matched to a gene: 5. Germline V gene sequence: CDR1 SGHRS, CDR2 YFSETQ. CDR3 amino acids: CASSPGTSGSYEQFF. The CDR3 DNA reads TGCGCCAGCAGCCCCGGGACTAGCGGGAGTTATGAGCAGTTCTTC.

This clone has only one observation. V and J are TRBV2 and TRBJ2-7; weak D call: TRBD1 (5 bases). Trimming left V 6 bases short and J 6 bases short, with 12 bases between. The CDR3 sequence is 12 residues long. The germline V gene has CDR1 SNHLY and CDR2 FYNNEI. The CDR3 loop reads CASSAGSGEQYF. CDR3 coding DNA: TGTGCCAGCAGCGCAGGGTCCGGCGAGCAGTACTTC.